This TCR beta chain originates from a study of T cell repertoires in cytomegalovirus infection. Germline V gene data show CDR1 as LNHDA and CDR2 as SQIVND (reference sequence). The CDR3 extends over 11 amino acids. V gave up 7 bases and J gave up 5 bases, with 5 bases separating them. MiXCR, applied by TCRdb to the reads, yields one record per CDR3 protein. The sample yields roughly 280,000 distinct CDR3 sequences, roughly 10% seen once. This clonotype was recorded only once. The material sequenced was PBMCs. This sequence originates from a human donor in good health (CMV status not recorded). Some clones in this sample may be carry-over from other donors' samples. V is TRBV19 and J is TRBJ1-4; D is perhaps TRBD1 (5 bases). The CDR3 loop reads CASNRNEKLFF. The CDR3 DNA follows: TGTGCCAGTAACAGGAATGAAAAACTGTTTTTT.